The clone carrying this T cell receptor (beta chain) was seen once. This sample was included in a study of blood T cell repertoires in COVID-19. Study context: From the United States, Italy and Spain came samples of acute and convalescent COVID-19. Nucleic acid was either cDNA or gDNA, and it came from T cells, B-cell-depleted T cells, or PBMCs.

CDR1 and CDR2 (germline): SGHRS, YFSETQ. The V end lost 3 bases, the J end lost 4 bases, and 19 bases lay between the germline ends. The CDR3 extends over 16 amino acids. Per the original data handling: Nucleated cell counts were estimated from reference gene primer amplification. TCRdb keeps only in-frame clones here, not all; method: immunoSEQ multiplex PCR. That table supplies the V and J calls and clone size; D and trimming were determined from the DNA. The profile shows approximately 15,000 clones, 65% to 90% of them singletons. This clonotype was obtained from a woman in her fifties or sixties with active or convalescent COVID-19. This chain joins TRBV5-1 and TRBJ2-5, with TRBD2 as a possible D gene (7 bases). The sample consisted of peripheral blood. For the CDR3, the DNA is TGCGCCAGCAGCTCGATATTCCAGGGGAGGGGAGAGACCCAGTACTTC. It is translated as CASSSIFQGRGETQYF.